The following is a T cell receptor beta chain sequence with its context. Using immunoSEQ multiplex PCR, the repertoire was profiled, and TCRdb retains in-frame clones only, with some absent. The data show about 200,000 clones, 90% seen once. This record comes from a study of blood T cell repertoires in COVID-19. With 0 bases removed from V and 3 bases from J, the gap between germline ends came to 7 bases. The CDR3 sequence is 15 residues long. Germline CDR1 SGDLS, CDR2 YYNGEE. The source is a man younger than 40 who had recovered from COVID-19. The chain has TRBV9 and TRBJ1-6, with D uncertain. What was sequenced was PBMCs or T cells enriched from blood (not recorded which). CDR3 coding DNA: TGTGCCAGCAGCGTAGGGGAGAACTATAATTCACCCCTCCACTTT. Its protein product is CASSVGENYNSPLHF.